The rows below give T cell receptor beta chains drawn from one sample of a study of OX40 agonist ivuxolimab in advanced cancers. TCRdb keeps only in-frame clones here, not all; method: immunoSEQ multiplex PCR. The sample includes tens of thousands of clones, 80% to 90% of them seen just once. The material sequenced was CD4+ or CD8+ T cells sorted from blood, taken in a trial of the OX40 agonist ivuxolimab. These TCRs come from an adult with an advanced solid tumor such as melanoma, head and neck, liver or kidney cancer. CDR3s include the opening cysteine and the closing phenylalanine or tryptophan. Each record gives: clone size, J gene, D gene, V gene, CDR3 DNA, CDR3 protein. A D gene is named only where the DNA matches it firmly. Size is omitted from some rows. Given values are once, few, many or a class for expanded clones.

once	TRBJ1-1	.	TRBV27	TGTGCCAGCAGTCCCTGGGAACGGAACACTGAAGCTTTCTTT	CASSPWERNTEAFF
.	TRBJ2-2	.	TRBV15	TGTGCCACCAGCAGAGAGGGGGCCGACGGGGAGCTGTTTTTT	CATSREGADGELFF
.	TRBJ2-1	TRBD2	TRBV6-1	TGTGCCAGCCTAGCGGGAACCCATGAGCAGTTCTTC	CASLAGTHEQFF
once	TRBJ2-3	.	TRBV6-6	TGTGCCAGCAGTTACGGGACAGATACGCAGTATTTT	CASSYGTDTQYF
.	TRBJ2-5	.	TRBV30	TGTGCCTGGAGTGACATAGCTTTTCGGGAGACCCAGTACTTC	CAWSDIAFRETQYF
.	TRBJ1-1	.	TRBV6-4	TGTGCCAGCAGTGAAGCAGGGGCCGGCTCTGAAGCTTTCTTT	CASSEAGAGSEAFF
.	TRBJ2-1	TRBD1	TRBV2	TGTGCCAGCAATGGACAGGGCCCCTACAATGAGCAGTTCTTC	CASNGQGPYNEQFF
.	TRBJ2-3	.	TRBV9	TGTGCCAGCAGTTATAGGCCTCCTAGCACAGATACGCAGTATTTT	CASSYRPPSTDTQYF
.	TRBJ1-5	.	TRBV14	TGTGCCAGCAGCCAAGAGACAGCCTCGTTGTGGCCCCAGCATTTT	CASSQETASLWPQHF
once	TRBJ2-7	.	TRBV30	TGTGCCTGGAGTCCCGGGCGCGAGCAGTACTTC	CAWSPGREQYF
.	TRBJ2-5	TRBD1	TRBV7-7	TGTGCCAGCAGCCTCGGGACAGGACTTCAAGAGACCCAGTACTTC	CASSLGTGLQETQYF
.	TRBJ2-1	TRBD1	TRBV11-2	TGTGCCAGCAGCTTACTGTCGGGACAGGGATACAATGAGCAGTTCTTC	CASSLLSGQGYNEQFF
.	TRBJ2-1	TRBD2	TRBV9	TGTGCCAGCAGCGTGGGACTAGCGGCCGACAATGAGCAGTTCTTC	CASSVGLAADNEQFF
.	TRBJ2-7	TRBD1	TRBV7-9	TGTGCCAGCAGCTCAGACAGGGACACTTACTACGGGCAGTACTTC	CASSSDRDTYYGQYF
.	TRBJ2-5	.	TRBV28	TGTGCCAGCACCCCCTCCCCTTACCAAGAGACCCAGTACTTC	CASTPSPYQETQYF
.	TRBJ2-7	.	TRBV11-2	TGTGCCAGCAGCTCGCCGGGACACAGGACCTACGAGCAGTACTTC	CASSSPGHRTYEQYF
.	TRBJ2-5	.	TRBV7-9	TGTGCCAGCAGCCTACAGGGAGTAGAGCAGTACTTC	CASSLQGVEQYF
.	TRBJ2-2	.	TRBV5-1	TGCGCCAGCAGCCAATACCCCGGGGCCCGGGGCACCGGGGAGCTGTTTTTT	CASSQYPGARGTGELFF
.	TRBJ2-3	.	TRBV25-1	TGTGCCAGCAGTGAATACGGGGATACGCAGTATTTT	CASSEYGDTQYF
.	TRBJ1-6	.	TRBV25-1	TGTGCCAGCACCCCCCGGCTATATAATTCACCCCTCCACTTT	CASTPRLYNSPLHF
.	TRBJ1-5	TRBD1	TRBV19	TGTGCCAGTAGTACACAGACAGGGAACCAGCCCCAGCATTTT	CASSTQTGNQPQHF
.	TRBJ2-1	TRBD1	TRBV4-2	TGTGCCAGCAGCCAAGAGGGACAGGGGTGGAATGAGCAGTTCTTC	CASSQEGQGWNEQFF
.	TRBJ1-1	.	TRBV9	TGTGCCAGCAGCGTAGGGGCAGGGTCCGGTGAAGCTTTCTTT	CASSVGAGSGEAFF
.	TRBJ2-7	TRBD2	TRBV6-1	TGTGCCAGCATGGCGGCTAGCGGCGAGCAGTACTTC	CASMAASGEQYF
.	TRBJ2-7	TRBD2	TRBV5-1	TGCGCCAGCAGCTATTTAGCGGGAGATTACGAGCAGTACTTC	CASSYLAGDYEQYF
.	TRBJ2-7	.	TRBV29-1	TGCAGCGTTGTAAAAGAGGGCCACGAGCAGTACTTC	CSVVKEGHEQYF
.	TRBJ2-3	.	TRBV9	TGTGCCAGCACCGAAAGGAGTGCTAGCACAGATACGCAGTATTTT	CASTERSASTDTQYF
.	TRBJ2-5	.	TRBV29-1	TGCAGCGTTAGGGCCCTGGGAGAGACCCAGTACTTC	CSVRALGETQYF
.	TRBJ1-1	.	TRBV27	TGTGCCAGCAGTTTCCAGGGACAGAACACTGAAGCTTTCTTT	CASSFQGQNTEAFF
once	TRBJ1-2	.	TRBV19	TGTGCCAGTAGTATCGCGGATGGCTACACCTTC	CASSIADGYTF
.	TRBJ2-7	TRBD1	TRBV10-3	TGTGCCATAGAACGCCGGGACAGGGGGGTTTACGAGCAGTACTTC	CAIERRDRGVYEQYF
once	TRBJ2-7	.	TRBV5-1	TGCGCCAGCAGCTCGGGTGGAGGGAACGAGCAGTACTTC	CASSSGGGNEQYF
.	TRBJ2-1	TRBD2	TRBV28	TGTGCCAGCAGTTTTCGGACTAGCGGGAGGTCCAGAATCTACAATGAGCAGTTCTTC	CASSFRTSGRSRIYNEQFF
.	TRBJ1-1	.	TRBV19	TGTGCCAGTGGGGGTAGAATGAACACTGAAGCTTTCTTT	CASGGRMNTEAFF
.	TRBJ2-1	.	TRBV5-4	TGTGCCAGCAGCTATAGCGTGGATGAGCAGTTCTTC	CASSYSVDEQFF
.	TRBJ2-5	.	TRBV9	TGTGCCAGCAGCCATCAGACGGACTCACAAGAGACCCAGTACTTC	CASSHQTDSQETQYF
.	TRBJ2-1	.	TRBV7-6	TGTGCCAGCAGCCGGACTCTGGCTCTAACCGATGAGCAGTTCTTC	CASSRTLALTDEQFF
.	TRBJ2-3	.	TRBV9	TGTGCCAGCAGCGTAACGGGTAGCACAGATACGCAGTATTTT	CASSVTGSTDTQYF
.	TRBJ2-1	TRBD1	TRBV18	TGTGCCAGCTCGGACAGGTTGAACAATGAGCAGTTCTTC	CASSDRLNNEQFF
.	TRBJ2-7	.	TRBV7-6	TGTGCCAGCAGTTCAGGTAATGGGTACTACGAGCAGTACTTC	CASSSGNGYYEQYF
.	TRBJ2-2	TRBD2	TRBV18	TGTGCCAGCTCCCGCGGTAGCGGGTTAAGACACGCGAACACCGGGGAGCTGTTTTTT	CASSRGSGLRHANTGELFF
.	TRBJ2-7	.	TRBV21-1	TGTGCCAGCAGCAATGGGACAGGGCCCGAGCAGTACTTC	CASSNGTGPEQYF
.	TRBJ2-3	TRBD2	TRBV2	TGTGCCAGCAGTGAAAGCGGGGGGACCTGGGATACGCAGTATTTT	CASSESGGTWDTQYF
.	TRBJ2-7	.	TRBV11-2	TGTGCCAGCAGCCCGATGGGGGTTTCCTACGAGCAGTACTTC	CASSPMGVSYEQYF
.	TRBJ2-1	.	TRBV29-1	TGCAGCGTTGATCCCCGTGGCAGGGAATATGAGCAGTTCTTC	CSVDPRGREYEQFF
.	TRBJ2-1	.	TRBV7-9	TGTGCCAGCAGCTTCGTGGACATTACACCCAATGAGCAGTTCTTC	CASSFVDITPNEQFF
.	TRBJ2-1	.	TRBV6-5	TGTGCCAGCAGGGACAATGAGCAGTTCTTC	CASRDNEQFF
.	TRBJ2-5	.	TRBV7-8	TGTGCCAGCAGCTCCCCGTTGGATCAAGAGACCCAGTACTTC	CASSSPLDQETQYF